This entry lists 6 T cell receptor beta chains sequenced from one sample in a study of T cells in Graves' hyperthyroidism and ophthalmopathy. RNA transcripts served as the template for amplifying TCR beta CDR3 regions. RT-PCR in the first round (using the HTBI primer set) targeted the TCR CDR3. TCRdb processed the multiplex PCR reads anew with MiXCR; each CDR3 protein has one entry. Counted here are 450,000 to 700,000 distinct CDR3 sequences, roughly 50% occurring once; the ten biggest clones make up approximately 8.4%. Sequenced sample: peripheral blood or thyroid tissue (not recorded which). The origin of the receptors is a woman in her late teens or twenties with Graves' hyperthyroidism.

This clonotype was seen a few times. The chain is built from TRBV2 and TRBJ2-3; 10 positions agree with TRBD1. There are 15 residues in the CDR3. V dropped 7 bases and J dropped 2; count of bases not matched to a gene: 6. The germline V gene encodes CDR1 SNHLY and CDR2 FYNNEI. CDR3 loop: CASNRDRGSTDTQYF. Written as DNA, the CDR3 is TGTGCCAGCAACCGGGACAGGGGATCCACAGATACGCAGTATTTT.

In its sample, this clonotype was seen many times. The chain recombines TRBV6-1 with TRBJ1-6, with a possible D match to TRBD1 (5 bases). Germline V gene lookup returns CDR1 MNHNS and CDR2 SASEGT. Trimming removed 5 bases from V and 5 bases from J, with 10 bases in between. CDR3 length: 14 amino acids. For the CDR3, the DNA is TGTGCCAGCAGTACCAGGGTTGATAATTCACCCCTCCACTTT. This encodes CASSTRVDNSPLHF.

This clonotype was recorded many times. CDR3: CASTGEGHETQYF. Here the CDR3 DNA reads TGTGCCAGCACGGGGGAGGGCCACGAGACCCAGTACTTC. The chain uses TRBV9 and TRBJ2-5; 7 bases fit TRBD2. The CDR3 has 13 residues. From germline, CDR1 is SGDLS and CDR2 YYNGEE. The junction had 7 bases not matched to a gene; V was cut back by 6 bases and J by 5 bases.

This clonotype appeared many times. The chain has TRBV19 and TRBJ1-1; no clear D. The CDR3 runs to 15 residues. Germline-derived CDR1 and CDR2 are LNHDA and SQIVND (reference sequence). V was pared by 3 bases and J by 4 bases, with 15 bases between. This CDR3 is CASSIANVPPTEAFF. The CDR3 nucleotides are TGTGCCAGTAGTATCGCAAATGTCCCGCCCACTGAAGCTTTCTTT.

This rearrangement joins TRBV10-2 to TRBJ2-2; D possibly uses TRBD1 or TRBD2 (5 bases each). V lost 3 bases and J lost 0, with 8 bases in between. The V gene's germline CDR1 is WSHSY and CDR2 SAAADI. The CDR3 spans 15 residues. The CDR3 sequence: CASSERDANTGELFF. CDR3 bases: TGCGCCAGCAGTGAAAGGGACGCGAACACCGGGGAGCTGTTTTTT.

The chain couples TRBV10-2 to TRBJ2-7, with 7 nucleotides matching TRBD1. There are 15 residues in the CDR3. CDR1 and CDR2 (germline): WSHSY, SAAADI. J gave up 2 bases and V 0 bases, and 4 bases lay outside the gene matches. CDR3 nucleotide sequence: TGCGCCAGCAGTGAGTCAACCAGGGGGACCTACGAGCAGTACTTC. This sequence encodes CASSESTRGTYEQYF.